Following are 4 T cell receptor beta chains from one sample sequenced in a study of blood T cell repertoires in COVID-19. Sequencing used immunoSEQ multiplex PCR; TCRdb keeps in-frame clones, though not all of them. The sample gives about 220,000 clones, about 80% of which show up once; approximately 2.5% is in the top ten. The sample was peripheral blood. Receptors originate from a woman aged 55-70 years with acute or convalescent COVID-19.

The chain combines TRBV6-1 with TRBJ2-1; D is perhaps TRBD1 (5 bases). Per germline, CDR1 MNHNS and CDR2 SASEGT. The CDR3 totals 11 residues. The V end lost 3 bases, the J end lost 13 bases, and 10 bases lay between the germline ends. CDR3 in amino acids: CASSEEWGQFF. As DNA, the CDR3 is TGTGCCAGCAGTGAGGAATGGGGCCAGTTCTTC.

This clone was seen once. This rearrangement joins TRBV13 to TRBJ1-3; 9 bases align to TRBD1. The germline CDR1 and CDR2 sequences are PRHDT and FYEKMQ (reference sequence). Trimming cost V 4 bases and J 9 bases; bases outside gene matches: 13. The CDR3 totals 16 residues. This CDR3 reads CASSSSGQGMSPTIYF. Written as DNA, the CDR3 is TGTGCCAGCAGCTCCTCGGGACAGGGTATGAGTCCCACCATATATTTT.

The CDR3 region is CASSEGLRESYEQYF. The CDR3 DNA follows: TGTGCCAGCAGCGAAGGGTTGAGGGAATCCTACGAGCAGTACTTC. J is TRBJ2-7 and V is TRBV6-2 or TRBV6-3, with D possibly being TRBD2 (5 bases). Trimming took off 6 bases at V and 1 base at J, with 16 bases between the two ends. The germline CDR1 and CDR2 sequences are MNHEY and SVGEGT. The CDR3 contains 15 residues.

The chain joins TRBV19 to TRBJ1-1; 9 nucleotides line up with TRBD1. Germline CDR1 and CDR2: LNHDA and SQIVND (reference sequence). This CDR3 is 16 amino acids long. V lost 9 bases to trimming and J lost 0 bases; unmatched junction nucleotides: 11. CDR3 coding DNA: TGTGCCAGCGGACTCGGGACAGGGAGTTTGAACACTGAAGCTTTCTTT. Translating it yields CASGLGTGSLNTEAFF.